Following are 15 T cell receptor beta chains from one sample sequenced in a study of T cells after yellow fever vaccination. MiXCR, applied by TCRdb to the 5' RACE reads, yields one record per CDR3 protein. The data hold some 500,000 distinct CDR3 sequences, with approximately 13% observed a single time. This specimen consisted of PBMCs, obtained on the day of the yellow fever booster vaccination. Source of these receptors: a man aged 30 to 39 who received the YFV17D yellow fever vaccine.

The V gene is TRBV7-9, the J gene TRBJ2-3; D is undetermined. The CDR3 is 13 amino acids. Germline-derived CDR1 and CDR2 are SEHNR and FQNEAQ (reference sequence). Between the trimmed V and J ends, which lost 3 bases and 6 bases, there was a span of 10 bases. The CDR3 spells CASSFLRSDTQYF. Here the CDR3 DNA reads TGTGCCAGCAGCTTCCTACGGTCGGATACGCAGTATTTT.

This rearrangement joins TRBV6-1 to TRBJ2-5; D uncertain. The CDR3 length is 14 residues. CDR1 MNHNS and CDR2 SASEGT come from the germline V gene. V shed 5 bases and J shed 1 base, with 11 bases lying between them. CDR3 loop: CASSPSWGQETQYF. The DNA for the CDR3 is TGTGCCAGCAGTCCGTCCTGGGGCCAAGAGACCCAGTACTTC.

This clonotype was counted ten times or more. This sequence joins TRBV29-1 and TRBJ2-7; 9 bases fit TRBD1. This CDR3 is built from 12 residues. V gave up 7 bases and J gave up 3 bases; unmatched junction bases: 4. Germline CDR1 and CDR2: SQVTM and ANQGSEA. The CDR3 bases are TGCAGCGCGGGACAGGGAGACTACGAGCAGTACTTC. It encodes CSAGQGDYEQYF.

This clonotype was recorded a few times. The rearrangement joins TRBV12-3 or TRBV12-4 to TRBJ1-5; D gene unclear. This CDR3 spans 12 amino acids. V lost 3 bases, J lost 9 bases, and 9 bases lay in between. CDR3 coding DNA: TGTGCCAGCAGTTTGGTGGGCCGGCCCCAGCATTTT. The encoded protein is CASSLVGRPQHF.

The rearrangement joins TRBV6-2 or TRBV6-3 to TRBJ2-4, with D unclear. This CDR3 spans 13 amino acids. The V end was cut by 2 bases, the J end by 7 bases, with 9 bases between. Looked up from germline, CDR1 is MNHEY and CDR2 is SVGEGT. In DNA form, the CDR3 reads TGTGCCAGCAGTTACAAGGAGAGCAACATTCAGTACTTC. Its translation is CASSYKESNIQYF.

The CDR3 nucleotides are TGTGCCAGCAGACCCTCGGGGTTAGAGCAGTTCTTC. Its protein product is CASRPSGLEQFF. J is TRBJ2-1 and V is TRBV7-2; D is perhaps TRBD2 (5 bases). The germline CDR1 and CDR2 sequences are SGHTA and FQGNSA. With 6 bases removed from V and 10 bases from J, the gap between germline ends came to 13 bases. This CDR3 spans 12 amino acids.

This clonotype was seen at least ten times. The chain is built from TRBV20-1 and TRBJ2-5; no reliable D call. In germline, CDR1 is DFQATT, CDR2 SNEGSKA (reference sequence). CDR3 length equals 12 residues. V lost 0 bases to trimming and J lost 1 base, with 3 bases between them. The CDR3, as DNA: TGCAGTGCTAGAGAGGGCCAAGAGACCCAGTACTTC. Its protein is CSAREGQETQYF.

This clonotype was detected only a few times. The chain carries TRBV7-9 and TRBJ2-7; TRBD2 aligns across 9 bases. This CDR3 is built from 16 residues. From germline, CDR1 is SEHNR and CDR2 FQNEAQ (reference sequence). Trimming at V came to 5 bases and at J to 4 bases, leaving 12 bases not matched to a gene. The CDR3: CASSAVAGVAGYEQYF. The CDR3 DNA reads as TGTGCCAGCAGCGCAGTAGCGGGGGTAGCTGGATACGAGCAGTACTTC.

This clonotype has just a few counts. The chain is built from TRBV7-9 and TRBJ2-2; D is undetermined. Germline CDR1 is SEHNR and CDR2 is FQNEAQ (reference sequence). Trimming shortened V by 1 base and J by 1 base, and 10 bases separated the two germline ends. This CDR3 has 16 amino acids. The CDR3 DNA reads TGTGCCAGCAGCTTAGGCAGTGGAATGAACACCGGGGAGCTGTTTTTT. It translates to CASSLGSGMNTGELFF.

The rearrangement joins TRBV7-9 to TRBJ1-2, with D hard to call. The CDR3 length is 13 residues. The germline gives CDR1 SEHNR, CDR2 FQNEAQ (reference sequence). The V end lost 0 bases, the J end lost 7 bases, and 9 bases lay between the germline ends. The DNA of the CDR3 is TGTGCCAGCAGCTTAGCGGGAGGGTCTGGCTACACCTTC. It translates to CASSLAGGSGYTF.

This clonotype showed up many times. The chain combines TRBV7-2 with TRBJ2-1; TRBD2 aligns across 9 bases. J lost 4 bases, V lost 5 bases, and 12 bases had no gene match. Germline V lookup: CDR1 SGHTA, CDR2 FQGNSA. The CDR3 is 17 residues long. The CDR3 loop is CASSPKSGLAGYNEQFF. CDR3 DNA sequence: TGTGCCAGCAGCCCTAAGTCCGGGCTAGCGGGATACAATGAGCAGTTCTTC.

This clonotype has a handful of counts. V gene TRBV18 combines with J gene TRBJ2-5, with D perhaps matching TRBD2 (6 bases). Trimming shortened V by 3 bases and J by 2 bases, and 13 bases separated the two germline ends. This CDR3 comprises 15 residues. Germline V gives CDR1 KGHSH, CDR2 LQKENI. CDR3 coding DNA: TGTGCCAGCTCACCTTCCGGGACTTCTCAAGAGACCCAGTACTTC. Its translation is CASSPSGTSQETQYF.

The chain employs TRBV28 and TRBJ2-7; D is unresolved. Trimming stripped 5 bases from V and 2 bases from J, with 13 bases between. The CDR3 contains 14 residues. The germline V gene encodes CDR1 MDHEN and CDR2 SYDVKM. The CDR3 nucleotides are TGTGCCAGCAGTCCGCCCCAATGGCCCTACGAGCAGTACTTC. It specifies CASSPPQWPYEQYF.

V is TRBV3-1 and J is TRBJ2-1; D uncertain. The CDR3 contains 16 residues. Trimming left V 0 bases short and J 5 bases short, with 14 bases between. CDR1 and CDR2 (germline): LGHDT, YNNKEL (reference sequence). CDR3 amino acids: CASSQEGVRVNNEQFF. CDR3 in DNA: TGTGCCAGCAGCCAAGAAGGAGTACGGGTGAACAATGAGCAGTTCTTC.

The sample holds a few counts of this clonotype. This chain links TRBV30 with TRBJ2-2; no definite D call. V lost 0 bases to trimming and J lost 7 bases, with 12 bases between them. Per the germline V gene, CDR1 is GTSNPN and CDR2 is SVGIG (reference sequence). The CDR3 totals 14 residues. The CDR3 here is CAWSVFTRHGELFF. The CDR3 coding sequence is TGTGCCTGGAGTGTCTTCACCAGGCACGGGGAGCTGTTTTTT.